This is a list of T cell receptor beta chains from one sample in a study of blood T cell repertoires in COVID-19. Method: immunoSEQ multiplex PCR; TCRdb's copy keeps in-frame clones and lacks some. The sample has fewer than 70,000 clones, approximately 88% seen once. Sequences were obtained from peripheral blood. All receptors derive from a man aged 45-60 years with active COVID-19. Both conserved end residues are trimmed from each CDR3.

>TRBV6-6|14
ASSYSRGADTGELF
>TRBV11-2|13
ASSLAGQGNYGYT
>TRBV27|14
ASRIRGTSNTGELF
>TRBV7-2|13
ASSLLAGQNEKLF
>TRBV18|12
ASSPRRTSDIQY
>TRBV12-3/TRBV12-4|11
ASSRDRAGEQY
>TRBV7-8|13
ASSPRDSLNEKLF
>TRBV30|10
ASPKPAGELF
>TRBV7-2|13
ASSFPDSLNYGYT
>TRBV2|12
ASSEVGGVNGYT
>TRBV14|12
ASSLGQGFHEQY
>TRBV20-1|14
SASVTGGSGANVLT
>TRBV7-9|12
ASSSPTSAETQY
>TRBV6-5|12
ASSRAGAGNTIY
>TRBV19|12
ASSIGRSDQPQH
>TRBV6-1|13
ASSEVWGRTDTQY
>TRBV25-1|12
ASSPTGGDSPLH
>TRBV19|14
ASSVDRGGNTGELF
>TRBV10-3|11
ASQGRTNYGYT
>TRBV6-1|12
ASSDPGLNYGYT
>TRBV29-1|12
SVERRQLDYGYT
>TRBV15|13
ATSRDSSANYGYT
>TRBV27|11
ASSPWERQPQH
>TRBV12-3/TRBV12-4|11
ASSLESGTSQY
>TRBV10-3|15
AISESARLAEGETQY
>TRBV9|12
ASRPGSNTGELF
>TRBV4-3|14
ASSQDGTSGGNEQF
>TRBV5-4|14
ASSLEQPGSGNTIY
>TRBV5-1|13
ASSLDRVVTGELF
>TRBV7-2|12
ASSLGQVYGELF
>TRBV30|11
AWSGDRSYGYT
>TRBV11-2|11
ATARGIQETQY
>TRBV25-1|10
ASRGTSYGYT
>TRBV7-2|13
ASSPGTSGGNEQF
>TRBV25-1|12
ASRPRTATDTQY
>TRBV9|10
ASSANTGELF
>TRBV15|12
ATSRPDRGNEQF
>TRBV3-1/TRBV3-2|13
ASSQVPGGWETQY
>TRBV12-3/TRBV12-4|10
ASRDRTGKLF
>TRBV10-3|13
AISGSGRNTGELF
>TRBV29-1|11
SVALRAGNTIY
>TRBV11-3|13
ASSASGSSYNEQF
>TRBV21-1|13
ASSKGRGWAYEQY
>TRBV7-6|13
ASSSGTNKPHEQF
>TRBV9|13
ASSISTGDYTEAF
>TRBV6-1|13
ASSERRGALYGYT
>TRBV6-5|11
ASSSPLAGEQF
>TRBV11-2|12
ASSLAYGSYEQY
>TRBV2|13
ASSAGTGAQGEQF
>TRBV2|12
ASSEATRDQPQH